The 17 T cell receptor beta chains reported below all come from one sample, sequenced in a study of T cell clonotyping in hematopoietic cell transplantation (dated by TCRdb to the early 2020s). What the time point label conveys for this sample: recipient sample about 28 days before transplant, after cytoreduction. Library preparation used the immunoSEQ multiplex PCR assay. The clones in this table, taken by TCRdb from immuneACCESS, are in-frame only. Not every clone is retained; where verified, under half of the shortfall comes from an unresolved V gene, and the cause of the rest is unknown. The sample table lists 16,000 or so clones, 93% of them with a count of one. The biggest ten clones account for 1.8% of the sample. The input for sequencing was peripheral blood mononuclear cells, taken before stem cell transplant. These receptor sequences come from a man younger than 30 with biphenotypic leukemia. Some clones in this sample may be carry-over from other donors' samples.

CDR3 region: CASSLGGLDHQPQHF. CDR3 coding DNA: TGTGCCAGCAGCCTAGGTGGATTGGACCATCAGCCCCAGCATTTT. The V gene is TRBV5-8, the J gene TRBJ1-5; D gene uncertain. The V and J ends lost 4 bases and 5 bases respectively, with 16 bases between them. The CDR3 length is 15 residues. Germline V gene data show CDR1 as SGHTS and CDR2 as YDEGEE.

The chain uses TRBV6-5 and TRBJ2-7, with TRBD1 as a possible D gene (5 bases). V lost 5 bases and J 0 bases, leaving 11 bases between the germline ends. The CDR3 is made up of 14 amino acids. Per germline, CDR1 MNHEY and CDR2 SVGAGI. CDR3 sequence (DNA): TGTGCCAGCAGTACAGGAATAAACTCCTACGAGCAGTACTTC. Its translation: CASSTGINSYEQYF.

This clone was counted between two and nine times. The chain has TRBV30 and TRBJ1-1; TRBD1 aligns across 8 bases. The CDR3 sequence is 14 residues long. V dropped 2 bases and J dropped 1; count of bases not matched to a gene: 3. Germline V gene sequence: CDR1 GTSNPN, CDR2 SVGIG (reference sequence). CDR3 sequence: CAWSLDRGNTEAFF. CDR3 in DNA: TGTGCCTGGAGTCTTGACAGGGGGAACACTGAAGCTTTCTTT. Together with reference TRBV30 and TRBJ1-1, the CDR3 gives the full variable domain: SQTIHQWPATLVQPVGSPLSLECTVEGTSNPNLYWYRQAAGRGLQLLFYSVGIGQISSEVPQNLSASRPQDRQFILSSKKLLLSDSGFYLCAWSLDRGNTEAFFGQGTRLTVV.

The CDR3 DNA follows: TGTGCCTGGAGTGTACTAGCGGGAGATACGCAGTATTTT. Its translation: CAWSVLAGDTQYF. The chain joins TRBV30 to TRBJ2-3; 9 bases are a match to TRBD2. Germline CDR1 is GTSNPN and CDR2 is SVGIG (reference sequence). The CDR3 totals 13 residues. With V trimmed by 0 bases and J by 5 bases, 0 bases remained unmatched.

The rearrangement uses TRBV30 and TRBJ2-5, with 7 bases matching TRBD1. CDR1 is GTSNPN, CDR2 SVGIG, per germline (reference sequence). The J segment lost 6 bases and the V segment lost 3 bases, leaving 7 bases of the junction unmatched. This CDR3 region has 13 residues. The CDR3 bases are TGTGCCTGGAGAAGTACAGGGGTGAAGACCCAGTACTTC. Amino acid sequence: CAWRSTGVKTQYF.

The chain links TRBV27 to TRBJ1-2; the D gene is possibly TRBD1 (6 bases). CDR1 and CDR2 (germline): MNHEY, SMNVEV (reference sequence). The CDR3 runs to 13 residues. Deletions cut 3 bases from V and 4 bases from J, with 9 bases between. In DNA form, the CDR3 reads TGTGCCAGCAGTTTCAGGGGAGCCTATGGCTACACCTTC. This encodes CASSFRGAYGYTF.

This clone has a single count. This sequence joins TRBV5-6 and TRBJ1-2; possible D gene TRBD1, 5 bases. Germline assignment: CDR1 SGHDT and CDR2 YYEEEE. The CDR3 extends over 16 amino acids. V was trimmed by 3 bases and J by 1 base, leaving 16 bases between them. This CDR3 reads CASSSRRGAFNYGYTF. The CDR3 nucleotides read TGTGCCAGCAGCTCTAGGAGGGGCGCCTTTAACTATGGCTACACCTTC.

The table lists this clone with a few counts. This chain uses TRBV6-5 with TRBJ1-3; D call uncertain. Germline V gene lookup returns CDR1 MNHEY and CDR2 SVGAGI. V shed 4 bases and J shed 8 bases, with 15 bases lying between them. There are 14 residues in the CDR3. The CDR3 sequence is CASSSRVVGDTIYF. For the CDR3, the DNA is TGTGCCAGCAGTTCCCGGGTCGTGGGAGACACCATATATTTT.

The CDR3 nucleotides read TGTGCCAGCAGCTTAGAAGCGGGGGGGCAAGAGACCCAGTACTTC. This encodes CASSLEAGGQETQYF. This rearrangement joins TRBV11-2 to TRBJ2-5, with 10 bases lining up with TRBD2. Germline V gives CDR1 SGHAT, CDR2 FQNNGV. The CDR3 covers 15 residues. J was trimmed by 2 bases and V by 0 bases; bases with no gene match: 0.

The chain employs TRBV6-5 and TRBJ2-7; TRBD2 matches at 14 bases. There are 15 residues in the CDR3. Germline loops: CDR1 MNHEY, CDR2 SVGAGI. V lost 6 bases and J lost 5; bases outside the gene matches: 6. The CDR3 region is CASRRLAGGPHEQYF. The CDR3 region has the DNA TGTGCCAGCAGGCGACTAGCGGGGGGGCCCCACGAGCAGTACTTC.

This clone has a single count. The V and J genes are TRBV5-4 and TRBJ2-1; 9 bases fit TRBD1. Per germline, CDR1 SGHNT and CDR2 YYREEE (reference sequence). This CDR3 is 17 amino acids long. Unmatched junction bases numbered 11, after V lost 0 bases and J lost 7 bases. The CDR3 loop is CASSLDFGTGITNEQFF. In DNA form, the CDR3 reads TGTGCCAGCAGCTTGGATTTCGGGACAGGGATAACTAATGAGCAGTTCTTC.

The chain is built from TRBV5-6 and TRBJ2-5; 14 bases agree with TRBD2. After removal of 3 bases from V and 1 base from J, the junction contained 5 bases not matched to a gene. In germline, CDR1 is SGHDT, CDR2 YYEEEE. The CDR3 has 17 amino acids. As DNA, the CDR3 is TGTGCCAGCAGCTCCCTCGGACTAGCGGGGGGCCAAGAGACCCAGTACTTC. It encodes CASSSLGLAGGQETQYF.

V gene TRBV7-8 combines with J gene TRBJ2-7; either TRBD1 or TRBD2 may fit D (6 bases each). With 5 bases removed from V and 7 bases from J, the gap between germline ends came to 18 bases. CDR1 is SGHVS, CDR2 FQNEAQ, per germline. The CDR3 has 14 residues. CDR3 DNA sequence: TGTGCCAGCAGCCTCAGTAGGGGGGCGTCAGAGCAGTACTTC. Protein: CASSLSRGASEQYF.

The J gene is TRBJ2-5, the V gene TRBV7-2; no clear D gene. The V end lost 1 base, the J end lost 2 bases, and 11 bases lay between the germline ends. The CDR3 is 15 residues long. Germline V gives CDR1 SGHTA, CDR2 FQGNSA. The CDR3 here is CASSLVSGLQETQYF. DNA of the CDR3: TGTGCCAGCAGCTTAGTGTCGGGTCTACAAGAGACCCAGTACTTC.

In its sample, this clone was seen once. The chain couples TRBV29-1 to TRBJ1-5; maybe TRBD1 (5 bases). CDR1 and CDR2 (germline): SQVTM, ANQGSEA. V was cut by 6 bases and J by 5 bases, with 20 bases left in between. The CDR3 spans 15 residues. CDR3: CSVGEGRGDHQPQHF. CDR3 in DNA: TGCAGCGTGGGGGAGGGGAGGGGCGATCATCAGCCCCAGCATTTT.

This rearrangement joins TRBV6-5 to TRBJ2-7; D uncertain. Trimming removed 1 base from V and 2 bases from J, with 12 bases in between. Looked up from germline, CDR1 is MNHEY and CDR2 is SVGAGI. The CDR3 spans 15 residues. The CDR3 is CASSYWAVETYEQYF. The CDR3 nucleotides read TGTGCCAGCAGTTACTGGGCGGTGGAAACCTACGAGCAGTACTTC.

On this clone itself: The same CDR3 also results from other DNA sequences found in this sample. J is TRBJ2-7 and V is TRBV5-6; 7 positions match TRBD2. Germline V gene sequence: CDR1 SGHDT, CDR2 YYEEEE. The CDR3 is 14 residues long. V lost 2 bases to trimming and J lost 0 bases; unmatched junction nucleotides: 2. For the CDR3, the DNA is TGTGCCAGCAGCTTCGGGAGGAGCTCCTACGAGCAGTACTTC. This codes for CASSFGRSSYEQYF.